This T cell receptor beta chain was retrieved from a study of T cells after yellow fever vaccination. About this clonotype itself: Antigen: not known.

Looked up from germline, CDR1 is SGHRS and CDR2 is YFSETQ. This CDR3 spans 15 amino acids. V lost 0 bases, J lost 10 bases, and 6 bases stayed unmatched. TCRdb reanalysed the 5' RACE reads using MiXCR and keeps one entry per CDR3 protein. Here the sample spans about 340,000 distinct CDR3 sequences, under 5% being singletons. General study findings and limits: Shared CD4/CD8 clonotypes were a small share, likely from convergent recombination.

The clonotype originates from a man aged 18-30 years who received the YFV17D yellow fever vaccine. The starting material was PBMCs, obtained 5 days after the yellow fever booster vaccination. The chain employs TRBV5-1 and TRBJ2-1; TRBD2 agrees at 11 bases. For the CDR3, the DNA is TGCGCCAGCAGCTTGGCTAGCGGGGGGCCCGGGGAGCAGTTCTTC. It is translated as CASSLASGGPGEQFF.